This note documents a single TCR beta chain sequence. Germline-derived CDR1 and CDR2 are MNHNY and SVGAGI (reference sequence). V lost 6 bases, J lost 4 bases, and 9 bases stayed unmatched. This CDR3 is 15 amino acids long. Clones were sequenced by immunoSEQ multiplex PCR, and TCRdb holds only the in-frame ones, with some missing. The data show about 180,000 clones, 85% to 90% seen once. This record comes from a study of blood T cell repertoires in COVID-19. Study information: COVID-19 samples from acute and convalescent phases originated in the United States, Italy and Spain.

The origin of this receptor is a woman under 40 with active or convalescent COVID-19. The chain employs TRBV6-6 and TRBJ1-3; 7 bases match TRBD1. The material sequenced was peripheral blood. The CDR3 bases are TGTGCCAGCAGGAGCCGCGGACAGGTGGGAAACACCATATATTTT. As protein: CASRSRGQVGNTIYF.